The subject of this entry is one TCR beta chain. Its antigen is undetermined. Diagnosis rested on symptoms, serum thyroxine and TRAb, thyroid ultrasound, and orbital computed tomography. Using RNA transcripts as the source, TCR beta CDR3 regions were amplified. Primed by the HTBI set, a first-round RT-PCR was run on the TCR CDR3. MiXCR, applied by TCRdb to the multiplex PCR reads, yields one record per CDR3 protein. Among approximately 380,000 distinct CDR3 sequences, 15% to 20% were seen once, and the ten largest hold 35% to 45%. This sample stems from a study of T cells in Graves' hyperthyroidism and ophthalmopathy. General study points: A 13 V-J model separated ophthalmopathy from stable hyperthyroidism. Clonotypes that were expanded in thyroid above 0.001 mostly appeared in blood too. The model identified upcoming ophthalmopathy a median about six months ahead of onset.

CDR1 is SGHNT and CDR2 is YYREEE in the germline V gene (reference sequence). V dropped 3 bases and J dropped 6; count of bases not matched to a gene: 9. This CDR3 comprises 17 residues. The sequence was obtained from a man aged 18 to 29 with Graves' ophthalmopathy. V and J are TRBV5-4 and TRBJ2-3, with 14 bases aligning to TRBD2. Source material: blood. In DNA form, the CDR3 reads TGTGCCAGCAGCTCAGGACTAGCGGGGGGCTGGTGGGATACGCAGTATTTT. Translating it yields CASSSGLAGGWWDTQYF.